These 11 T cell receptor beta chains originate from one sample sequenced in a study of blood T cell repertoires in COVID-19. Generated by immunoSEQ multiplex PCR, the TCRdb table keeps only in-frame clones and is missing some. The sample has 150,000 to 200,000 clones, more than 60% seen once; the top ten hold about 14%. The specimen sequenced was peripheral blood. These receptors were taken from a man in his forties or fifties who had recovered from COVID-19.

V usage is TRBV10-3 and J usage is TRBJ1-5; 7 nucleotides agree with TRBD1. The germline V gene has CDR1 ENHRY and CDR2 SYGVKD. The CDR3 consists of 14 residues. With V trimmed by 6 bases and J by 5 bases, 7 bases remained unmatched. Here the CDR3 reads CAISLDRDDQPQHF. The CDR3 nucleotides read TGTGCCATCAGCCTTGACAGGGACGATCAGCCCCAGCATTTT.

A single count supports this clone. The chain carries TRBV30 and TRBJ1-1; unclear D gene. Between the trimmed V and J ends, which lost 4 bases and 3 bases, there was a span of 12 bases. The CDR3 contains 13 residues. From germline, CDR1 is GTSNPN and CDR2 SVGIG (reference sequence). The CDR3 region has the DNA TGTGCCTGGACCGGGGAAGGGTACACTGAAGCTTTCTTT. Translation gives CAWTGEGYTEAFF.

This chain connects TRBV9 to TRBJ2-1, with 10 bases identical to TRBD2. The CDR3 has 15 residues. The germline CDR1 and CDR2 sequences are SGDLS and YYNGEE. V shed 5 bases and J 4 bases; nucleotides not matched to a gene: 6. The CDR3 sequence is CASSTTSGIYNEQFF. The CDR3 region has the DNA TGTGCCAGCAGTACCACTAGCGGGATTTACAATGAGCAGTTCTTC.

This chain joins TRBV7-9 and TRBJ1-2, with 9 bases identical to TRBD1. V lost 5 bases and J lost 8; bases outside the gene matches: 3. This CDR3 is built from 12 residues. Germline-derived CDR1 and CDR2 are SEHNR and FQNEAQ (reference sequence). The CDR3 coding sequence is TGTGCCAGCAGCAAGGACAGGGGAGGCTACACCTTC. The encoded protein is CASSKDRGGYTF.

The chain recombines TRBV18 with TRBJ2-1; 7 positions match TRBD2. V lost 1 base and J lost 4; bases outside the gene matches: 4. There are 15 residues in the CDR3. The germline V gene encodes CDR1 KGHSH and CDR2 LQKENI. DNA for the CDR3: TGTGCCAGCTCACCACAAAGCGGGGCGTACAATGAGCAGTTCTTC. Its translation is CASSPQSGAYNEQFF.

The rearrangement uses TRBV11-3 and TRBJ2-5, with no clear D. The CDR3 is made up of 13 amino acids. Germline loops: CDR1 SGHNT, CDR2 YENEEA. Trimming took 0 bases from V and 2 from J, leaving 4 bases between them. The CDR3 protein is CASSLEQQETQYF. For the CDR3, the DNA is TGTGCCAGCAGCTTAGAACAGCAAGAGACCCAGTACTTC.

This clone was observed a few times. The chain uses TRBV10-2 and TRBJ1-1, with D unresolved. The CDR3 is made up of 12 amino acids. V was clipped by 6 bases and J by 3 bases, with 8 bases between them. In germline, CDR1 is WSHSY, CDR2 SAAADI. The CDR3 sequence is CASREGDTEAFF. The CDR3 coding sequence is TGCGCCAGCAGAGAGGGAGACACTGAAGCTTTCTTT.

Written as DNA, the CDR3 is TGTGCCACCCACCAGACACCATACTATGGCTACACCTTC. Amino acid sequence: CATHQTPYYGYTF. The chain couples TRBV19 to TRBJ1-2, with D unclear. The CDR3 consists of 13 residues. CDR1 LNHDA and CDR2 SQIVND come from the germline V gene (reference sequence). V lost 10 bases and J lost 3, with 15 bases in between.

The V and J genes are TRBV7-8 and TRBJ2-7, with 10 bases aligning to TRBD1. This CDR3 contains 14 residues. Germline lookup yields CDR1 SGHVS and CDR2 FQNEAQ. Trimming at V came to 3 bases and at J to 7 bases, leaving 6 bases not matched to a gene. The CDR3 nucleotides are TGTGCCAGCAGCTTGACAGGGGGCGCAGGTGAGCAGTACTTC. Its translation is CASSLTGGAGEQYF.

The chain couples TRBV7-2 to TRBJ1-6; possible D gene TRBD1, 6 bases. The CDR3 is 14 residues long. The ends were cut back, 3 bases at V and 6 bases at J, with 9 bases in the middle. The V gene's germline CDR1 is SGHTA and CDR2 FQGNSA. CDR3 coding DNA: TGTGCCAGCAGCTTCACAGGGATTAATTCACCCCTCCACTTT. This encodes CASSFTGINSPLHF.

V is TRBV15 and J is TRBJ1-2; D is perhaps TRBD1 (5 bases). Germline lookup yields CDR1 LNHNV and CDR2 YYDKDF (reference sequence). This CDR3 has 15 amino acids. Trimming shortened V by 0 bases and J by 4 bases, and 12 bases separated the two germline ends. The CDR3 protein is CATSRDPGGSYGYTF. The CDR3 DNA reads TGTGCCACCAGCAGAGACCCGGGGGGAAGCTATGGCTACACCTTC.